This T cell receptor (beta chain) was identified during a study of cytomegalovirus exposure and HLA in healthy donors. Whole-study results and caveats: Some TCR beta chains (164 of them) were listed as cytomegalovirus-associated.

Concerning this clone: Antigen: not known.

Measured with immunoSEQ multiplex PCR; TCRdb has only the in-frame clones, and not every one. The profile covers 150,000 to 200,000 clones, with almost 85% appearing a single time and around 9.6% taken by the ten largest. The sample comprised PBMCs. The TCR sequence derives from a man aged 25 to 40 in good health and CMV-seropositive.

Here the CDR3 reads CASSFGGGAPETQYF. The CDR3 region has the DNA TGTGCCAGCAGCTTCGGCGGGGGGGCCCCAGAGACCCAGTACTTC. The chain carries TRBV5-4 and TRBJ2-5; 9 bases fit TRBD2. The CDR3 consists of 15 residues. The V and J ends lost 2 bases and 4 bases, in that order; junction bases with no gene match: 6. Germline V gene data show CDR1 as SGHNT and CDR2 as YYREEE (reference sequence).